This entry describes one TCR beta chain. The antigen is not known. TCRdb's copy holds only in-frame clones and misses some; the assay was immunoSEQ multiplex PCR. The repertoire has under 90,000 clones, over 75% of them found once; the top ten carry 8.5% to 12%. The data are from a study of T cell responses to AZD1222 COVID-19 vaccine. Study observations and caveats: Of spike-specific TCRs, nearly half reportedly target regions left unmutated in variants. Increased Spike-specific TCR breadth and depth were observed after two AZD1222 doses. Spike as a whole was targeted by vaccine-associated CD4 TCRs, dominant at 160-218 and 743-854.

The V segment lost 3 bases and the J segment 1 base; nucleotides outside the gene matches: 2. Germline values: CDR1 SGHRS, CDR2 YFSETQ. The CDR3 length is 14 residues. The analysis combined second doses at about 4 or about 12 weeks. The source of this sequence is an adult who received the AZD1222 COVID-19 vaccine. This chain uses TRBV5-1 with TRBJ1-1, with 8 bases lining up with TRBD1. The sequencing here drew on peripheral blood, taken 28 days after the second AZD1222 dose. This chain's CDR3 is CASSSGQGNTEAFF. The CDR3 nucleotides read TGCGCCAGCAGCTCCGGACAGGGGAACACTGAAGCTTTCTTT. Variable domain in full (rest from reference TRBV5-1 and TRBJ1-1): KAGVTQTPRYLIKTRGQQVTLSCSPISGHRSVSWYQQTPGQGLQFLFEYFSETQRNKGNFPGRFSGRQFSNSRSEMNVSTLELGDSALYLCASSSGQGNTEAFFGQGTRLTVV.